The 21 T cell receptor beta chains below come from one sample, sequenced in a study of PD-1 blockade in classical Hodgkin lymphoma. Time point defined: cycle 4 day 1 (C4D1), after more than five weeks of nivolumab. Patients all relapsed after autologous stem cell transplantation, and there was variation in brentuximab vedotin exposure. Some clones are missing from TCRdb's copy, which holds only in-frame ones; the method was immunoSEQ multiplex PCR. The sample holds 100,000 to 120,000 clones; approximately 90% are singletons and the top ten take around 17%. This sample comprised peripheral blood mononuclear cells (PBMCs), obtained before the fourth cycle of nivolumab. These receptors were collected from a human donor with classical Hodgkin lymphoma.

This chain links TRBV7-6 with TRBJ2-3; 9 bases match TRBD2. The ends lost 6 bases at V and 6 bases at J; junction bases unmatched: 13. The CDR3 loop spans 16 amino acids. Germline V gene sequence: CDR1 SGHVS, CDR2 FNYEAQ. The CDR3, as DNA: TGTGCCAGCAGTTTGGGGAGCGGGGGGATCGTGGATACGCAGTATTTT. Residues: CASSLGSGGIVDTQYF.

This chain joins TRBV10-1 and TRBJ2-1; 8 bases align to TRBD2. CDR3 length: 16 amino acids. V lost 3 bases and J lost 0; bases outside the gene matches: 4. Germline loops: CDR1 WNHNN, CDR2 SYGVQD (reference sequence). Here the CDR3 DNA reads TGCGCCAGCAGTGATCTAGCGGGTAGCTCCTACAATGAGCAGTTCTTC. It codes for CASSDLAGSSYNEQFF.

This clone has only one observation. In DNA form, the CDR3 reads TGTGCCAGCAGCCGGACAGGGGGAAGAACTGAAGCTTTCTTT. This translates into CASSRTGGRTEAFF. This chain joins TRBV28 and TRBJ1-1, with TRBD1 identical over 10 bases. Germline trimming cut 6 bases from V and 5 bases from J; bases unmatched to any gene: 6. The CDR3 runs 14 residues. Germline values: CDR1 MDHEN, CDR2 SYDVKM.

The rearrangement uses TRBV19 and TRBJ1-1, with 8 positions matching TRBD1. J gave up 4 bases and V 6 bases, and 16 bases lay outside the gene matches. Looked up from germline, CDR1 is LNHDA and CDR2 is SQIVND (reference sequence). The CDR3 has 17 residues. The CDR3 DNA is TGTGCCAGTAGCCCTAGGACAGGGAAACTGTACGTCACTGAAGCTTTCTTT. Encoded protein: CASSPRTGKLYVTEAFF.

The CDR3 loop is CASSLVGGGSPNYGYTF. CDR3 nucleotides: TGTGCCAGCAGCTTAGTTGGAGGAGGGTCCCCTAACTATGGCTACACCTTC. The V gene is TRBV7-2, the J gene TRBJ1-2; D gene uncertain. CDR1 SGHTA and CDR2 FQGNSA come from the germline V gene. This CDR3 has 17 amino acids. Deletions cut 1 base from V and 0 bases from J, with 15 bases between.

This rearrangement joins TRBV28 to TRBJ2-7; D tentatively fits TRBD1 or TRBD2 (7 bases each). This CDR3 region has 15 residues. CDR1 is MDHEN, CDR2 SYDVKM, per germline. V shed 1 base and J shed 2 bases, with 12 bases lying between them. The DNA for the CDR3 is TGTGCCAGCAGTTTATTCGCAGGGGGGGCCTACGAGCAGTACTTC. Translating it yields CASSLFAGGAYEQYF.

The J gene is TRBJ1-4, the V gene TRBV5-1; D is ambiguous. The ends were cut back, 0 bases at V and 8 bases at J, with 17 bases in the middle. CDR3 length: 16 residues. In germline, CDR1 is SGHRS, CDR2 YFSETQ. In nucleotides, the CDR3 is TGCGCCAGCAGCTTGGAAAGGCCCTCCCGTGTGGAAAAACTGTTTTTT. Encoded protein: CASSLERPSRVEKLFF.

The J gene is TRBJ1-2, the V gene TRBV11-2, with D unclear. The CDR3 totals 12 residues. The V and J ends lost 0 bases and 3 bases respectively, with 2 bases between them. CDR1 is SGHAT, CDR2 FQNNGV, per germline. CDR3 sequence reads: CASSLDDYGYTF. The CDR3 nucleotides are TGTGCCAGCAGCTTAGATGACTATGGCTACACCTTC.

The rearrangement uses TRBV6-6 and TRBJ2-7, with 7 nucleotides matching TRBD2. Per the germline V gene, CDR1 is MNHNY and CDR2 is SVGAGI (reference sequence). This CDR3 has 15 amino acids. The junction had 15 bases not matched to a gene; V was cut back by 6 bases and J by 7 bases. In nucleotides, the CDR3 is TGTGCCAGCAGCTACCTGACTGGGACTACGGGGGAGCAGTACTTC. Amino acids: CASSYLTGTTGEQYF.

The chain uses TRBV2 and TRBJ1-1; D is ambiguous. The CDR3 consists of 13 residues. Looked up from germline, CDR1 is SNHLY and CDR2 is FYNNEI. V lost 4 bases and J 6 bases, leaving 12 bases between the germline ends. The CDR3 DNA follows: TGTGCCAGCAGTGGAACCTCAGGCGCTGAAGCTTTCTTT. Its protein product is CASSGTSGAEAFF.

The CDR3 DNA follows: TGTGCCAGCAGCCGCTTAGGGTTCTATGGCTACACCTTC. This translates into CASSRLGFYGYTF. The chain joins TRBV11-2 to TRBJ1-2; D not certain. The germline V gene encodes CDR1 SGHAT and CDR2 FQNNGV. The length of the CDR3 is 13 residues. The V end was cut by 5 bases, the J end by 4 bases, with 11 bases between.

In this sample, this clone turned up once. V and J are TRBV7-9 and TRBJ2-7, with 8 bases that match TRBD1. The V gene's germline CDR1 is SEHNR and CDR2 FQNEAQ (reference sequence). This CDR3 comprises 15 residues. V gave up 1 base and J gave up 6 bases; unmatched junction bases: 8. The CDR3 nucleotides read TGTGCCAGCAGCTTAGGAGGGACAGGATTCGGCGAGCAGTACTTC. This encodes CASSLGGTGFGEQYF.

The chain uses TRBV7-2 and TRBJ2-1; possibly TRBD1 or TRBD2 for D (5 bases each). The V gene's germline CDR1 is SGHTA and CDR2 FQGNSA. V lost 5 bases to trimming and J lost 6 bases, with 11 bases between them. The CDR3 covers 13 residues. The DNA for the CDR3 is TGTGCCAGCAGCCGGGGCCGCAGCAATGAGCAGTTCTTC. The encoded protein is CASSRGRSNEQFF.

The rearrangement joins TRBV11-3 to TRBJ1-1, with a possible D match to TRBD1 (5 bases). This CDR3 comprises 14 residues. The germline gives CDR1 SGHNT, CDR2 YENEEA. V was pared by 0 bases and J by 1 base, with 6 bases between. The CDR3 DNA follows: TGTGCCAGCAGCTTAGATAGGGGGAACACTGAAGCTTTCTTT. It translates to CASSLDRGNTEAFF.

The V call is TRBV28, the J call TRBJ2-2, with D maybe TRBD2 (5 bases). The V gene's germline CDR1 is MDHEN and CDR2 SYDVKM. The CDR3 extends over 13 amino acids. Trimming cost V 5 bases and J 6 bases, with 10 bases left between them. The DNA for the CDR3 is TGTGCCAGCAGTACTCGGACTCCCGGGGAGCTGTTTTTT. As protein: CASSTRTPGELFF.

V and J are TRBV7-2 and TRBJ2-5; 11 nucleotides agree with TRBD2. This CDR3 has 15 residues. Trimming removed 5 bases from V and 3 bases from J; junction bases left unmatched: 5. Germline V gives CDR1 SGHTA, CDR2 FQGNSA. In nucleotides, the CDR3 is TGTGCCAGCAGCGTTACTAGCGGGAGTAAAGAGACCCAGTACTTC. As protein: CASSVTSGSKETQYF.

Here the CDR3 DNA reads TGTGCCAGTAGTACTTTGAGAGGGTATGGAAACACCATATATTTT. This translates into CASSTLRGYGNTIYF. This sequence joins TRBV19 and TRBJ1-3, with no clear D. The CDR3 is made up of 15 amino acids. V gave up 4 bases and J gave up 3 bases, with 13 bases separating them. Germline V gene sequence: CDR1 LNHDA, CDR2 SQIVND (reference sequence).

The chain links TRBV28 to TRBJ2-7; perhaps TRBD2 as D (5 bases). Trimming removed 3 bases from V and 0 bases from J, with 24 bases in between. CDR1 and CDR2 from the germline V gene are MDHEN and SYDVKM. This CDR3 is built from 19 residues. The CDR3 DNA reads as TGTGCCAGCAGTTTCCACCTTATTCCCCAACCTCGGGGCTCCTACGAGCAGTACTTC. Translation gives CASSFHLIPQPRGSYEQYF.

The chain recombines TRBV27 with TRBJ2-7; D gene ambiguous. V was clipped by 2 bases and J by 3 bases, with 8 bases between them. CDR1 is MNHEY, CDR2 SMNVEV, per germline (reference sequence). This CDR3 contains 13 residues. The CDR3 DNA reads as TGTGCCAGCAGTTTAAAACCTGTCTACGAGCAGTACTTC. Protein sequence: CASSLKPVYEQYF.

The chain couples TRBV13 to TRBJ2-3; 8 nucleotides agree with TRBD1. CDR1 PRHDT and CDR2 FYEKMQ come from the germline V gene (reference sequence). V lost 5 bases to trimming and J lost 9 bases; unmatched junction nucleotides: 16. CDR3 size: 16 residues. CDR3 DNA: TGTGCCAGCAGCCCTTCACCGGGACAGGCTCCCGACACGCAGTATTTT. Its translation: CASSPSPGQAPDTQYF.

CDR3 region: CASSLRAAGVYGYTF. CDR3 in DNA: TGTGCCAGCAGCTTGCGCGCCGCGGGAGTCTATGGCTACACCTTC. The chain is built from TRBV5-4 and TRBJ1-2; D unclear. The germline V and J ends were trimmed by 1 base and 4 bases, with 14 bases remaining between them. The length of the CDR3 is 15 residues. Germline assignment: CDR1 SGHNT and CDR2 YYREEE (reference sequence).